This T cell receptor (beta chain) was sequenced during a study of T cells after yellow fever vaccination. Background on the study: The SMART-Seq v4 Ultra Low Input method served to prepare the low-cell-number fractions. Study results and limitations: Peaking faster, on day 5 versus 15, the secondary response was nonetheless weaker. Contaminating bulk clonotypes could be abundant in FACS-sorted repertoires.

5'RACE template switching added a universal primer site and UMIs to TCR cDNA. TCRdb ran MiXCR on the 5' RACE reads and lists one entry per CDR3 protein. Here the sample spans about 300,000 distinct CDR3 sequences, approximately 4.2% being singletons. V was trimmed by 5 bases and J by 3 bases, leaving 15 bases between them. There are 15 residues in the CDR3. The germline CDR1 and CDR2 sequences are MNHEY and SVGAGI. Of note for this clonotype: Antigen: not known.

This clonotype was sampled from a man aged 18 to 29 who received the YFV17D yellow fever vaccine. The sequences come from PBMCs, collected 5 days after the yellow fever booster vaccination. The chain links TRBV6-5 to TRBJ2-3; D possibly corresponds to TRBD2 (5 bases). In DNA form, the CDR3 reads TGTGCCAGCAGTCGTGAAGCGGTGGGAACAGATACGCAGTATTTT. It codes for CASSREAVGTDTQYF.